This T cell receptor beta chain was found in a study of T cells in Graves' hyperthyroidism and ophthalmopathy. The wider study: Blood was drawn when the patient was first diagnosed and still untreated. Study observations and caveats: Patients with ophthalmopathy were separated from those with stable hyperthyroidism by a 13 V-J model. Among clonotypes expanded in thyroid above 0.001, most were also found in blood.

Fresh peripheral blood, 8 to 10 ml, was the source of the PBMCs. From RNA transcripts, TCR beta CDR3 regions were amplified. An initial round of RT-PCR targeting the TCR CDR3 relied on the HTBI primer set. TCRdb re-analysed the multiplex PCR reads in MiXCR, keeping a single row per CDR3 protein. In the table there are roughly 400,000 distinct CDR3 sequences, around 25% of which are singletons. For this clonotype: The antigen is undetermined.

Trimming took off 7 bases at V and 4 bases at J, with 14 bases between the two ends. The CDR3 runs to 14 residues. The sequenced material came from blood. The gene calls are TRBV12-3 or TRBV12-4 and TRBJ2-1; D possibly corresponds to TRBD1 (6 bases). The origin of this receptor is a man aged 50 to 60 with Graves' hyperthyroidism. CDR3 in amino acids: CASTKPGQYNEQFF. CDR3 bases: TGTGCCAGCACCAAGCCGGGACAATACAATGAGCAGTTCTTC.